A single TCR beta chain is shown here with its context. The protocol was immunoSEQ multiplex PCR, while the TCRdb copy is restricted to in-frame clones and leaves out a portion. The data show just over 250,000 clones, around 90% seen once. The sample comes from a study of blood T cell repertoires in COVID-19. The sequenced material came from peripheral blood. This TCR derives from a person aged 18 to 35 with COVID-19, enrolled during active disease.

The CDR3 sequence: CASSQTSSDTQYF. CDR3 DNA: TGTGCCAGCTCCCAAACTAGCAGCGATACGCAGTATTTT. The V and J genes are TRBV18 and TRBJ2-3, with D maybe TRBD2 (6 bases). The CDR3 extends over 13 amino acids. Germline V gives CDR1 KGHSH, CDR2 LQKENI. V was pared by 6 bases and J by 6 bases, with 13 bases between.